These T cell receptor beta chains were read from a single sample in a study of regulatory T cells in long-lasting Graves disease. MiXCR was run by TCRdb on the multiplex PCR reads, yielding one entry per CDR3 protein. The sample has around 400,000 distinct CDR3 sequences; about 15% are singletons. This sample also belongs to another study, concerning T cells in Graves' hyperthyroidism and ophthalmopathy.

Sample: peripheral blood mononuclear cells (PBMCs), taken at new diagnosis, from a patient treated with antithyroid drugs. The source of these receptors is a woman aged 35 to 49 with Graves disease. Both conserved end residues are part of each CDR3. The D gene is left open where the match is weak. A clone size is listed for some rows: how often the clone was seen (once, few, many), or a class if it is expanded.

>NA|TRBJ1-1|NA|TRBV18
CASSPQGPNTEAFF
TGTGCCAGCTCACCACAGGGACCTAACACTGAAGCTTTCTTT
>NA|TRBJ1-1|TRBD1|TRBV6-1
CASRWDRSSEAFF
TGTGCCAGCAGGTGGGACAGATCTTCTGAAGCTTTCTTT
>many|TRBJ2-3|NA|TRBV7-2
CASSLVMDTQYF
TGTGCCAGCAGCTTAGTTATGGATACGCAGTATTTT
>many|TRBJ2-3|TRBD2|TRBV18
CASSPTGTSERDTQYF
TGTGCCAGCTCACCCACCGGGACTAGCGAGAGAGATACGCAGTATTTT
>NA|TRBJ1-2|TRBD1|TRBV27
CASRGGQGRYGYTF
TGTGCCAGCAGAGGGGGACAGGGCCGCTATGGCTACACCTTC
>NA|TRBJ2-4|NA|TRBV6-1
CASRGGGSKNIQYF
TGTGCCAGCAGAGGAGGGGGGTCCAAAAACATTCAGTACTTC
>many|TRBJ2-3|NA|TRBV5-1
CASSQPSSTDTQYF
TGCGCCAGCAGCCAACCCTCATCCACAGATACGCAGTATTTT
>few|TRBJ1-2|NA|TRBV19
CASSIGDGYTF
TGTGCCAGTAGTATTGGGGATGGCTACACCTTC
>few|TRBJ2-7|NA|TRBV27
CASSFFSYEQYF
TGTGCCAGCAGTTTCTTTTCCTACGAGCAGTACTTC
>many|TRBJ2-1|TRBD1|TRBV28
CASSPRGRNEQFF
TGTGCCAGCAGTCCCAGGGGGCGCAATGAGCAGTTCTTC
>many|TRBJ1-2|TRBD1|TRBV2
CASSNTGRQGNYGYTF
TGTGCCAGCAGCAATACTGGTCGACAGGGTAACTATGGCTACACCTTC
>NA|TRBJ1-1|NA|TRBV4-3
CASSQAMGVNTEAFF
TGCGCCAGCAGCCAAGCGATGGGGGTGAACACTGAAGCTTTCTTT
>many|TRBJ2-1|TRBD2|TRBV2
CASSVETSGIVFF
TGTGCCAGCAGTGTGGAGACTAGCGGAATTGTGTTCTTC
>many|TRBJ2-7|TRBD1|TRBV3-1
CASSDRGLTYEQYF
TGTGCCAGCAGCGACAGGGGGTTAACCTACGAGCAGTACTTC
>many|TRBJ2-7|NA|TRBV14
CASSQSPQGRSEQYF
TGTGCCAGCAGCCAATCCCCCCAGGGACGATCCGAGCAGTACTTC
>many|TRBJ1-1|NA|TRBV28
CASSLRITEAFF
TGTGCCAGCAGTTTGAGGATCACTGAAGCTTTCTTT
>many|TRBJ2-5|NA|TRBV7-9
CASSFYSGIVETQYF
TGTGCCAGCAGCTTCTATTCGGGAATAGTGGAGACCCAGTACTTC
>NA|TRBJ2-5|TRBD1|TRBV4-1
CASSQDHAGTGAQETQYF
TGCGCCAGCAGCCAAGACCACGCCGGGACAGGGGCCCAAGAGACCCAGTACTTC
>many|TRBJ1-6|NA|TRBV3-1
CASSRQADSPLHF
TGTGCCAGCAGCCGACAGGCTGACTCACCCCTCCACTTT